A single sample is the source of the 9 T cell receptor beta chains below, sequenced in a study of tumor-infiltrating lymphocytes in primary liver carcinoma. With a constant-region primer, TCR beta cDNA was made from 500 ng of total RNA. Generation of the TCR beta libraries relied on three nested multiplex PCR rounds using slightly modified ARM-PCR. Primers for the first two PCR rounds were TRBV1-TRBV30 forward primers and a C-beta reverse primer (roughly 9 cycles per round). TCRdb reanalysed the multiplex PCR reads using MiXCR and keeps one entry per CDR3 protein. The table lists 40,000 to 55,000 distinct CDR3 sequences, over 75% of them singletons. Unsorted bulk tissue, about 19-32 mg of it, served as the source for co-extraction of RNA and DNA. Material for sequencing was liver tumor tissue from sampling region 5. Documented subset: tumor region T5, tumor centre. These receptors all come from a man aged 35-49 years with primary liver carcinoma and hepatitis B virus infection.

As to this clonotype: Compared with germline, one end of the junction differs, possibly owing to a read error. This sequence joins TRBV5-1 and TRBJ2-3; tentatively, D is TRBD2 (5 bases). In germline, CDR1 is SGHRS, CDR2 YFSETQ. The CDR3 extends over 16 amino acids. The CDR3 DNA sequence: TGCGCCAGCAGCTTGAAGGGCCGCGCTAGCACAGATATGCAGTATTTT. Residues: CASSLKGRASTDMQYF.

As to this clonotype: Compared with germline, one end of the junction differs, possibly owing to a read error. V gene TRBV11-3 combines with J gene TRBJ2-3, with D uncertain. The CDR3 consists of 13 residues. Germline loops: CDR1 SGHNT, CDR2 YENEEA. The CDR3 reads CTSSLAHGDTQYF. The CDR3 coding sequence is TGTACCAGCAGCTTAGCCCACGGAGATACGCAATATTTT.

As to this clonotype: One end of the junction does not line up with germline, which may come from a read error. The rearrangement links TRBV6-6 to TRBJ1-5; 8 bases map to TRBD1. The CDR3 is made up of 14 amino acids. CDR1 is MNHNY, CDR2 SVGAGI, per germline (reference sequence). CDR3 bases: TGTACCAGCAGTTACGGACAGGGTAATCAGACCCAGCATTTT. Amino acid sequence: CTSSYGQGNQTQHF.

With regard to this clonotype: The germline gene is not matched at one end of the junction; a read error may be the cause. CDR3 bases: TGTGCCTGGAGGCCGACAGGGGGTGGAAACACCGTATATTTT. Translated: CAWRPTGGGNTVYF. V usage is TRBV30 and J usage is TRBJ1-3, with 9 positions matching TRBD1. Looked up from germline, CDR1 is GTSNPN and CDR2 is SVGIG (reference sequence). The CDR3 has 14 amino acids.

Notes on this clonotype: One end of the junction does not line up with germline, which may come from a read error. This chain links TRBV6-5 with TRBJ2-5; D is unclear. This CDR3 spans 17 amino acids. Germline CDR1 reads MNHEY; CDR2 reads SVGAGI. For the CDR3, the DNA is TGTGCAAGCAGTTACTCCAGTAGTGGCGAGTCCCAAGAGGCCCAGTACTTC. This codes for CASSYSSSGESQEAQYF.

As to this clonotype: In this CDR3 the conserved last residue, phenylalanine or tryptophan, is missing, so a read error is likely. The V and J genes are TRBV6-2 or TRBV6-3 and TRBJ2-7; 8 bases match TRBD2. Germline trimming cut 11 bases from V and 6 bases from J; bases unmatched to any gene: 12. CDR1 is MNHEY and CDR2 is SVGEGT in the germline V gene. CDR3 length equals 13 residues. CDR3 amino acids: CACNYGLATEQYL. In DNA, the CDR3 is TGTGCCTGCAATTACGGACTAGCAACCGAGCAGTACCTC.

This clonotype has at least ten counts. This chain joins TRBV2 and TRBJ1-1; TRBD1 agrees at 8 bases. The CDR3 spans 13 residues. V was clipped by 6 bases and J by 11 bases; unmatched bases: 11. Looked up from germline, CDR1 is SNHLY and CDR2 is FYNNEI. The CDR3 coding sequence is TGTGCCAGCAGCCAGGGGCAGGGGGCGGAGGCTTTCTTT. Amino acid sequence: CASSQGQGAEAFF.

There are a few counts of this clonotype. The germline gene is not matched at one end of the junction; a read error may be the cause. The gene calls are TRBV4-1 and TRBJ2-3; D might be TRBD1 (5 bases). The CDR3 has 15 amino acids. The germline CDR1 and CDR2 sequences are MGHRA and YSYEKL. The CDR3 DNA sequence: TGCGCAAGCAGCCAAGATAGGGGAAAAGCAGATATGCAGTATTTT. Amino acid sequence: CASSQDRGKADMQYF.

This sequence joins TRBV4-3 and TRBJ2-1; 7 bases align to TRBD2. J was trimmed by 5 bases and V by 11 bases; bases with no gene match: 18. The V gene's germline CDR1 is LGHNA and CDR2 YSLEER. This CDR3 region has 16 residues. CDR3 DNA: TGCGCCGGTAGCCAAGATCGGAGCGGGATGCACAATGAGCAGTTCTTC. As protein: CAGSQDRSGMHNEQFF.